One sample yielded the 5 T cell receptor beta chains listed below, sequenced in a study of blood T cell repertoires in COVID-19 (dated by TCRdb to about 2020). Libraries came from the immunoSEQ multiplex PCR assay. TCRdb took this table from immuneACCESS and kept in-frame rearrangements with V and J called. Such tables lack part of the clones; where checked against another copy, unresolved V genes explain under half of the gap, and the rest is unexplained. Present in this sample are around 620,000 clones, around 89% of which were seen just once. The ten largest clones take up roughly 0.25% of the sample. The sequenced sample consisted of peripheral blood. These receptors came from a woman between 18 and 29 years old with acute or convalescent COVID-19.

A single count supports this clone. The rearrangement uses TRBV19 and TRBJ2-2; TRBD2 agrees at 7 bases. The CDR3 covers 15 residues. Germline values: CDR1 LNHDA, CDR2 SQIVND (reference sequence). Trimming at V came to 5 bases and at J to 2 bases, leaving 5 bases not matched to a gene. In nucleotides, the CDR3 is TGTGCCAGTAGTCCCCTAGCGGTTAACACCGGGGAGCTGTTTTTT. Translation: CASSPLAVNTGELFF.

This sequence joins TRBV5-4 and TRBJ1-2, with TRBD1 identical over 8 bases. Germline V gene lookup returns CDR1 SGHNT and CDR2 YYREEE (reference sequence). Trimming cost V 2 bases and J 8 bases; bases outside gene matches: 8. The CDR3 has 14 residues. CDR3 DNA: TGTGCCAGCAGCTTTAGTGGACAGGGAAAGGGCTACACCTTC. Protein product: CASSFSGQGKGYTF.

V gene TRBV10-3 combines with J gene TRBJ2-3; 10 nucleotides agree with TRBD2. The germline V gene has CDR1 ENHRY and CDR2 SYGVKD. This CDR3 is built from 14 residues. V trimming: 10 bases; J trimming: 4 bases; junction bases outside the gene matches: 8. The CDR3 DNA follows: TGTGCCACCGGCGTAGCGGGGGGCTCAGATACGCAGTATTTT. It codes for CATGVAGGSDTQYF.

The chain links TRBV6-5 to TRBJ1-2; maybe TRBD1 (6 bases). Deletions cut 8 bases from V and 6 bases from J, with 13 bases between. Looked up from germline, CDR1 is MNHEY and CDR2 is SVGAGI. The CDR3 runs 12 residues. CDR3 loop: CASYGTGNGYTF. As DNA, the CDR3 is TGTGCCAGCTATGGAACAGGGAATGGCTACACCTTC.

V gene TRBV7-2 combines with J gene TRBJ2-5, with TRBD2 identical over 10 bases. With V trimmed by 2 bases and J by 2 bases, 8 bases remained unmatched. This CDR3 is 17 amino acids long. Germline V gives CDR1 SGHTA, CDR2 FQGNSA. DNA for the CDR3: TGTGCCAGCAGCTTAAGAGGGACTAGCGAACTACAAGAGACCCAGTACTTC. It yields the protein CASSLRGTSELQETQYF.